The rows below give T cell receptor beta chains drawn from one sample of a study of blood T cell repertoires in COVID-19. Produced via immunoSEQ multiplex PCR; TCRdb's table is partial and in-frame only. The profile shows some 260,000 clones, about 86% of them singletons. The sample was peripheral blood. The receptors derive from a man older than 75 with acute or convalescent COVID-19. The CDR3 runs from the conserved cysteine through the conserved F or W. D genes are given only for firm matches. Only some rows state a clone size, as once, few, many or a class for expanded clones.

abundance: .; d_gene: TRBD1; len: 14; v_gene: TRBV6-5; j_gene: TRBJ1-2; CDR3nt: TGTGCCAGCAGTTACGGACAGGGATTTGGTGGCTACACCTTC; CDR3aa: CASSYGQGFGGYTF
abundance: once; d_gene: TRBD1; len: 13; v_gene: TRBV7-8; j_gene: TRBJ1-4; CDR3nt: TGTGCCAGCCACAGGGGAACTAATGAAAAACTGTTTTTT; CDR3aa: CASHRGTNEKLFF
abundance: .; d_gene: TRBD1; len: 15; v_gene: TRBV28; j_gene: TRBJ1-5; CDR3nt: TGTGCCAGCAGAAGCCCGACAGGGAGCAATCAGCCCCAGCATTTT; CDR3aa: CASRSPTGSNQPQHF
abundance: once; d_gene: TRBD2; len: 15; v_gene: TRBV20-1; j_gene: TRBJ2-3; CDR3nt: TGCAGTGCTAGTCCACTAGCGGGGGACTCGGGTACGCAGTATTTT; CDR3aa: CSASPLAGDSGTQYF
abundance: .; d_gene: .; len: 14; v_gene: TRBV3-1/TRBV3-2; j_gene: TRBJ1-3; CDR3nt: TGTGCCAGCAGCCAAGTACGGTCTGGAAACACCATATATTTT; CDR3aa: CASSQVRSGNTIYF
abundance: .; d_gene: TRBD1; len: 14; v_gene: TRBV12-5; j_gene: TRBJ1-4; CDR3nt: TGTGCTAGTGGGACAGGGGAATACCATGAAAAACTGTTTTTT; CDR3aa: CASGTGEYHEKLFF
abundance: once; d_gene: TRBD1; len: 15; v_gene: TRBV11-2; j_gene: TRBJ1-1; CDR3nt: TGTGCCAGCAGCCCCGTACGGACAGGTAACACTGAAGCTTTCTTT; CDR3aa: CASSPVRTGNTEAFF
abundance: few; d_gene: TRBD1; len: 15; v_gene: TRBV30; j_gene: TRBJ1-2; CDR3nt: TGTGCCTGGAGTGTACGACAGGGCGGGAGGTATGGCTACACCTTC; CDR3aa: CAWSVRQGGRYGYTF
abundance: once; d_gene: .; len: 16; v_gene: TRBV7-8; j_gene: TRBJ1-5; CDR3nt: TGTGCCAGCAGCTCTTATACAGGGCCAGGGTTTCAGCCCCAGCATTTT; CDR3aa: CASSSYTGPGFQPQHF
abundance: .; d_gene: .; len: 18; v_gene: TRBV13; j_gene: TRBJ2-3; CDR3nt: TGTGCCAGCAGCCCCCGCCTAGCGAGGAGGCAACTCACAGATACGCAGTATTTT; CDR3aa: CASSPRLARRQLTDTQYF
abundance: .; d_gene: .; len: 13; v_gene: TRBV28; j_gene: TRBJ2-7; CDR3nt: TGTGCCAGCAGTCCCCCCCCAGTGCACGAGCAGTACTTC; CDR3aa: CASSPPPVHEQYF
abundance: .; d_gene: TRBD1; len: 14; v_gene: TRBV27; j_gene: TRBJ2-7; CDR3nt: TGTGCCAGCAGTCTCAACAGGGGGACATACGAGCAGTACTTC; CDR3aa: CASSLNRGTYEQYF
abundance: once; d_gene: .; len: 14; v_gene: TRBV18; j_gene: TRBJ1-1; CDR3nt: TGTGCCAGCTCACCATCAGCGCAGGGGATGAGAGCTTTCTTT; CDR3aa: CASSPSAQGMRAFF
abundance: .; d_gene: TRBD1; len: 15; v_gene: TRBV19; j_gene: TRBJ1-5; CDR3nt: TGTGCCAGTAGTATGGGAAGGGGGCCGAATCAGCCCCAGCATTTT; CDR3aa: CASSMGRGPNQPQHF
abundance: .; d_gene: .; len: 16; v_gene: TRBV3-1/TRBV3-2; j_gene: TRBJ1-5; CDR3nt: TGTGCCAGCAGCATAGGGAGGGGGAGACTTAATCAGCCCCAGCATTTT; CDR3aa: CASSIGRGRLNQPQHF
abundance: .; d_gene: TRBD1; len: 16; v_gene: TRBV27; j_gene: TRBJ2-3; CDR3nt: TGTGCCAGCAGTCCCCTTGGACAGGGGAGGGCAGATACGCAGTATTTT; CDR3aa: CASSPLGQGRADTQYF
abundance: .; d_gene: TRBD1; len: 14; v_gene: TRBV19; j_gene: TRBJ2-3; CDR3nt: TGTGCCAGTAGCCAGACAGGGGGGACAGATACGCAGTATTTT; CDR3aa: CASSQTGGTDTQYF
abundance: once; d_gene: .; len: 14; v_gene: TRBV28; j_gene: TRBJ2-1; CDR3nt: TGTGCCATTACCGCGACCCCTCCCAGGAATGAGCAGTTCTTC; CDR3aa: CAITATPPRNEQFF
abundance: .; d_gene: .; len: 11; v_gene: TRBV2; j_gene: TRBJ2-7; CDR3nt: TGTGCCAGCAGTGAAGTAAATCAGCAGTACTTC; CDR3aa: CASSEVNQQYF
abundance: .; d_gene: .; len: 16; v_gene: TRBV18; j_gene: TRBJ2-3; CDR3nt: TGTGCCAGCTCACCCCCAGGCCACGCTAGCACAGATACGCAGTATTTT; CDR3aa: CASSPPGHASTDTQYF
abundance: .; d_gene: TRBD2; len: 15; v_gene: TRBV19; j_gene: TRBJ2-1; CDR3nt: TGTGCCAGTAGTATTACGGGGGGCTCCTACAATGAGCAGTTCTTC; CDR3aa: CASSITGGSYNEQFF
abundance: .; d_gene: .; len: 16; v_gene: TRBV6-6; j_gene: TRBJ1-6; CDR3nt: TGTGCCAGCAGTTACTCGAGTCTCGGGGTCGGTTCACCCCTCCACTTT; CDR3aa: CASSYSSLGVGSPLHF
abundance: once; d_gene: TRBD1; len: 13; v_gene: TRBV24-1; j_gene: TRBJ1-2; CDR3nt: TGTGCCACCACACAGGGGGCTAACTATGGCTACACCTTC; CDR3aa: CATTQGANYGYTF
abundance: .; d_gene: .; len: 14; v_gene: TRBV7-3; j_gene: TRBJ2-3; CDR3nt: TGTGCCAGCAGCCCACGGGACTCCACAGATACGCAGTATTTT; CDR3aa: CASSPRDSTDTQYF
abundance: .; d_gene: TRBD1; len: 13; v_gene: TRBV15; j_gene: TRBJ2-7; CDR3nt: TGTGCCACCAGCGACAGGGGAACCTACGAGCAGTACTTC; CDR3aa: CATSDRGTYEQYF
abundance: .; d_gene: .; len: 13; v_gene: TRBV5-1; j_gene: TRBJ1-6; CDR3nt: TGCGCCAGCAGAAACAGTGGGGAGTCACCCCTCCACTTT; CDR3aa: CASRNSGESPLHF
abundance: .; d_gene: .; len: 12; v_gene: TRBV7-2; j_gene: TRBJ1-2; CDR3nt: TGTGCCAGCACTCCTGATTTGGGCGGCTACACCTTC; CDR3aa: CASTPDLGGYTF
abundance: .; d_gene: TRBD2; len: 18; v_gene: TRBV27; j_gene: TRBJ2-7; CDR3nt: TGTGCCAGCGGGGTCCCGGGACTAGCGGGGGGAAGCTCCTACGAGCAGTACTTC; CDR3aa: CASGVPGLAGGSSYEQYF
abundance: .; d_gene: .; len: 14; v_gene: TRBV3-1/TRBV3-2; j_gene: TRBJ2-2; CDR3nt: TGTGCCAGCAGCCGCCGACAGGAGCCCGGGGAGCTGTTTTTT; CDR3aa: CASSRRQEPGELFF
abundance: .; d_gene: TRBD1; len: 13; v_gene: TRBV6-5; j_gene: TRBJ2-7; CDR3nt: TGTGCCAGCAGAAGGGACAGGATAGGCGAGCAGTACTTC; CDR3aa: CASRRDRIGEQYF
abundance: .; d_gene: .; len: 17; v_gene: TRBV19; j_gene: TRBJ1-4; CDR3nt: TGTGCCAGTAGTATCGGGCAGGGTCAAGGTAGAACGGAAAAACTGTTTTTT; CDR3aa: CASSIGQGQGRTEKLFF